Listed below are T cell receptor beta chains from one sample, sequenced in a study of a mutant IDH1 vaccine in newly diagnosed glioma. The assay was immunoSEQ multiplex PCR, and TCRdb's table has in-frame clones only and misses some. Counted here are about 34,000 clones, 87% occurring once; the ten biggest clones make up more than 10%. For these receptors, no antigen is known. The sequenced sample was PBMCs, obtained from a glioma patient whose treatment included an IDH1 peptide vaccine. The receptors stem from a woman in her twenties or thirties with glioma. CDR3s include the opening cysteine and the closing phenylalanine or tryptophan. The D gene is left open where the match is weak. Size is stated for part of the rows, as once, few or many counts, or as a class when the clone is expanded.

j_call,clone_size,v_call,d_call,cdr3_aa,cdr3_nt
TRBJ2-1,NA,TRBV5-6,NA,CASSPWTPRNEQFF,TGTGCCAGCAGCCCGTGGACCCCAAGGAATGAGCAGTTCTTC
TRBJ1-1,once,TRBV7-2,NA,CASSNKISTEAFF,TGTGCCAGCAGCAATAAGATATCCACTGAAGCTTTCTTT
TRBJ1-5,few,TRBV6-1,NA,CASSGADKSNQPQHF,TGTGCCAGCAGTGGGGCTGATAAAAGCAATCAGCCCCAGCATTTT
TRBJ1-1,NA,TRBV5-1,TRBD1,CASSSGTGFGGTEAFF,TGCGCCAGCAGCTCCGGGACAGGGTTTGGCGGCACTGAAGCTTTCTTT
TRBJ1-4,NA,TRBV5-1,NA,CASSLQGGEEKLFF,TGCGCCAGCAGCTTACAGGGTGGCGAAGAAAAACTGTTTTTT
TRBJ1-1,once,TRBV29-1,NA,CSVEDTGRNTEAFF,TGCAGCGTTGAAGACACAGGGAGGAACACTGAAGCTTTCTTT
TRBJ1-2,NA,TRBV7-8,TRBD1,CASSPRTGAKNYGYTF,TGTGCCAGCAGCCCACGGACAGGAGCCAAAAACTATGGCTACACCTTC
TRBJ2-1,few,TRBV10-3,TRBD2,CAISLAGGYNEQFF,TGTGCCATCAGTTTAGCGGGGGGGTACAATGAGCAGTTCTTC
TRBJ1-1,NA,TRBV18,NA,CASSPGRGYTEAFF,TGTGCCAGCTCACCGGGCAGGGGTTATACTGAAGCTTTCTTT
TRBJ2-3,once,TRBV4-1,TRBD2,CASSQGPGGSTDTQYF,TGCGCCAGCAGCCAGGGGCCGGGGGGAAGCACAGATACGCAGTATTTT
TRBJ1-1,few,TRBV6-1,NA,CASSVEFGTKSAFF,TGTGCCAGCAGTGTGGAGTTTGGTACAAAGTCGGCTTTCTTT
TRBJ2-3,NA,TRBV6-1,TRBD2,CASNGGRAGADTQYF,TGTGCCAGCAACGGAGGGAGGGCCGGGGCAGATACGCAGTATTTT
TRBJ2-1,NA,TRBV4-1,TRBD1,CASREGQPHYNEQFF,TGCGCCAGCAGAGAGGGACAGCCACACTACAATGAGCAGTTCTTC
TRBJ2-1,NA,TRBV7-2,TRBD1,CASSLQGYSYNEQFF,TGTGCCAGCAGCCTACAGGGGTACTCCTACAATGAGCAGTTCTTC
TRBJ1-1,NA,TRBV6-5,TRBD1,CASSTGAANTEAFF,TGTGCCAGCAGTACAGGGGCGGCGAACACTGAAGCTTTCTTT
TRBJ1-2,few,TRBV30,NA,CAWNEFPQSGYGYTF,TGTGCCTGGAATGAGTTCCCACAATCGGGCTATGGCTACACCTTC
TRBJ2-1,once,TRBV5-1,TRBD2,CASSFLAGGTPDEQFF,TGCGCCAGCAGCTTCTTAGCGGGGGGCACTCCCGATGAGCAGTTCTTC
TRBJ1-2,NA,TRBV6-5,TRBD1,CASSMTGTDGYTF,TGTGCCAGCAGCATGACAGGGACCGATGGCTACACCTTC
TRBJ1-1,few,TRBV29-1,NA,CSVERGSVNTEAFF,TGCAGCGTTGAGCGGGGTTCCGTGAACACTGAAGCTTTCTTT
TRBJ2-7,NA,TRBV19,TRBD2,CASSMGLAGEQYF,TGTGCCAGTAGTATGGGACTAGCGGGGGAGCAGTACTTC
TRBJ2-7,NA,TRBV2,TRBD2,CASKNSGGVEQYF,TGTGCCAGCAAGAACAGCGGGGGGGTTGAGCAGTACTTC
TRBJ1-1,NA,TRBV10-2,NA,CASSESTYRMNTEAFF,TGCGCCAGCAGTGAGTCGACTTACCGGATGAACACTGAAGCTTTCTTT
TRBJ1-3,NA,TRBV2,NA,CASSEVGVVIYF,TGTGCCAGCAGTGAAGTCGGGGTGGTCATATATTTT
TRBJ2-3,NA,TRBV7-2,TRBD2,CASSLDWSSLAGAGDTQYF,TGTGCCAGCAGCTTAGATTGGAGTTCTCTAGCGGGGGCGGGGGATACGCAGTATTTT
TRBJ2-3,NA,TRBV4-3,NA,CASSQEPGAGLQYF,TGCGCCAGCAGCCAAGAACCGGGGGCCGGGCTGCAGTATTTT
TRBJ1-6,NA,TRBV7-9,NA,CASSLGGPYNSPLHF,TGTGCCAGCAGCTTAGGGGGTCCCTATAATTCACCCCTCCACTTT
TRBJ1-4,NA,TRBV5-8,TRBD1,CASSLGQGSTNEKLFF,TGTGCCAGCAGCCTCGGACAGGGGAGTACTAATGAAAAACTGTTTTTT